At least ten counts were recorded for the clone carrying this TCR beta chain. Each TCR transcript was tagged with a 10-nucleotide random UMI during 5'RACE. Sequencing of 15-18 subjects in each run yielded over 160 million TCR-beta sequences. TCRdb re-called the 5' RACE reads with MiXCR, one entry per CDR3 protein. The sample has tens of thousands of distinct CDR3 sequences; 12% are singletons. The entry originates in a study of neurological immune-mediated disorders. The V gene end was trimmed by 5 bases and the J gene end by 0 bases; junction bases not matched to a gene: 8. Germline loops: CDR1 SEHNR, CDR2 FQNEAQ (reference sequence). The CDR3 runs 16 residues.

The sample consisted of PBMCs. The clonotype comes from a female donor in good health. The J gene is TRBJ1-1, the V gene TRBV7-9, with 8 bases lining up with TRBD1. The CDR3 loop is CASSLRQGPLNTEAFF. The DNA of the CDR3 is TGTGCCAGCAGCCTCCGACAGGGGCCATTGAACACTGAAGCTTTCTTT.